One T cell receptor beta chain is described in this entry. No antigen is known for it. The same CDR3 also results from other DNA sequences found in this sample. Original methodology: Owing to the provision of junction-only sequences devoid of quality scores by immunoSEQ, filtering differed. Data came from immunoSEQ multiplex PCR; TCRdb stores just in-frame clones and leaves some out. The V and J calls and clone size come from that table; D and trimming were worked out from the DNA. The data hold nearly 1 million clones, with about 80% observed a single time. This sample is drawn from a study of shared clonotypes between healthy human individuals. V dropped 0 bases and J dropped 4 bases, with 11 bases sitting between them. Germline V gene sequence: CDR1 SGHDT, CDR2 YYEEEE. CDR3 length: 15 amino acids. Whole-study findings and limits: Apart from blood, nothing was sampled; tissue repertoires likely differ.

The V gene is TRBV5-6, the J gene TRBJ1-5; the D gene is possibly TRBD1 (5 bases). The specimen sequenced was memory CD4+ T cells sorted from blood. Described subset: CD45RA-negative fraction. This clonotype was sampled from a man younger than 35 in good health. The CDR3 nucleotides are TGTGCCAGCAGCTTGGCCGGGGGTGGTAATCAGCCCCAGCATTTT. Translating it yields CASSLAGGGNQPQHF.